The 12 T cell receptor beta chains below all came from one sample that was sequenced in a study of human T cells and chemical hapten exposure. Via MiXCR, TCRdb re-called the RACE reads, giving one row per CDR3 protein. The profile shows about 350,000 distinct CDR3 sequences, about 6.9% of them singletons. The time point was: patch test 2, 6 weeks after DPC sensitization. Treatment defined: therapeutic diphenylcyclopropenone sensitization with weekly scalp DPC. This specimen was whole blood, taken in connection with sensitization to the hapten diphenylcyclopropenone (DPC). These receptors all stem from a woman under 30 with alopecia areata. Some clones in this sample may be carry-over from other donors' samples.

The chain is built from TRBV4-3 and TRBJ1-4; D unresolved. The germline V and J ends were trimmed by 4 bases and 4 bases, with 13 bases remaining between them. Per germline, CDR1 LGHNA and CDR2 YSLEER. The CDR3 length is 15 residues. CDR3 region: CASSRILRDNEKLFF. The CDR3 DNA sequence: TGCGCCAGCAGCCGGATACTCCGGGATAATGAAAAACTGTTTTTT.

This clonotype was seen more than once but under ten times. The chain's CDR3 is CSLARDLQETQYF. DNA of the CDR3: TGCAGCCTTGCCCGGGACCTTCAAGAGACCCAGTACTTC. The rearrangement links TRBV29-1 to TRBJ2-5; D is possibly TRBD1 or TRBD2 (5 bases each). Trimming removed 8 bases from V and 2 bases from J, with 15 bases in between. This CDR3 region has 13 residues. Germline V gene sequence: CDR1 SQVTM, CDR2 ANQGSEA. Drawing the rest from reference TRBV29-1 and TRBJ2-5, the complete variable domain is SAVISQKPSRDICQRGTSLTIQCQVDSQVTMMFWYRQQPGQSLTLIATANQGSEATYESGFVIDKFPISRPNLTFSTLTVSNMSPEDSSIYLCSLARDLQETQYFGPGTRLLVL.

This clonotype occurred many times. The chain recombines TRBV10-2 with TRBJ1-4; the match to TRBD1 covers 7 bases. The junction had 6 bases not matched to a gene; V was cut back by 7 bases and J by 7 bases. CDR1 WSHSY and CDR2 SAAADI come from the germline V gene. The CDR3 sequence is 13 residues long. CDR3 region: CASKKGAGEKLFF. In nucleotides, the CDR3 is TGCGCCAGCAAAAAGGGGGCTGGTGAAAAACTGTTTTTT.

Ten or more counts support this clonotype. The chain joins TRBV25-1 to TRBJ2-3, with no clear D. Per germline, CDR1 MGHDK and CDR2 SYGVNS. V was trimmed by 7 bases and J by 4 bases, leaving 3 bases between them. The CDR3 covers 10 residues. Here the CDR3 DNA reads TGTGCCAGCAAATCAGATACGCAGTATTTT. Translating gives CASKSDTQYF. Filled out from reference TRBV25-1 and TRBJ2-3, the complete variable domain reads EADIYQTPRYLVIGTGKKITLECSQTMGHDKMYWYQQDPGMELHLIHYSYGVNSTEKGDLSSESTVSRIRTEHFPLTLESARPSHTSQYLCASKSDTQYFGPGTRLTVL.

This rearrangement joins TRBV5-4 to TRBJ1-5, with a possible D match to TRBD1 (6 bases). The CDR3 length is 14 residues. Germline V lookup: CDR1 SGHNT, CDR2 YYREEE (reference sequence). Trimming stripped 0 bases from V and 5 bases from J, with 9 bases between. The CDR3 protein is CASSLEGDYQPQHF. The CDR3 nucleotides read TGTGCCAGCAGCTTGGAGGGGGACTATCAGCCCCAGCATTTT.

This clonotype was recorded at least ten times. The V gene is TRBV12-3 or TRBV12-4, the J gene TRBJ1-5, with D possibly TRBD1 on 6 matching bases. This CDR3 comprises 13 residues. The ends were cut back, 6 bases at V and 5 bases at J, with 11 bases in the middle. CDR3 coding DNA: TGTGCCAGCAGATCGGACAGATATCAGCCCCAGCATTTT. It is translated as CASRSDRYQPQHF.

This clonotype has more than one count but fewer than ten. The chain carries TRBV28 and TRBJ1-1, with D unresolved. CDR3 length equals 12 residues. V dropped 6 bases and J dropped 8 bases, with 13 bases sitting between them. The germline CDR1 and CDR2 sequences are MDHEN and SYDVKM. DNA for the CDR3: TGTGCCAGCAGCCCAGACCAGGAAGAAGCTTTCTTT. Encoded protein: CASSPDQEEAFF.

This clonotype was recorded a few times. The J gene is TRBJ1-1, the V gene TRBV6-2 or TRBV6-3; the D is unclear. V was shortened by 4 bases and J by 7 bases, with 13 bases between the two germline ends. The CDR3 is 13 amino acids. From germline, CDR1 is MNHEY and CDR2 SVGEGT. CDR3 sequence reads: CASSWRLGYEAFF. CDR3 sequence (DNA): TGTGCCAGCAGTTGGCGATTAGGGTATGAAGCTTTCTTT.

This clonotype came up many times. This rearrangement joins TRBV7-9 to TRBJ1-2; D uncertain. The CDR3 covers 14 residues. Trimming removed 5 bases from V and 4 bases from J, with 14 bases in between. Germline V gene data show CDR1 as SEHNR and CDR2 as FQNEAQ (reference sequence). The CDR3 reads CASSLTDGVYGYTF. CDR3 bases: TGTGCCAGCAGCCTCACGGACGGAGTCTATGGCTACACCTTC.

This clonotype was seen a handful of times. This chain connects TRBV5-6 to TRBJ1-1, with a tentative D call TRBD1 (6 bases). V was trimmed by 5 bases and J by 4 bases, leaving 12 bases between them. The CDR3 spans 13 residues. Per the germline V gene, CDR1 is SGHDT and CDR2 is YYEEEE. The CDR3 nucleotides read TGTGCCAGCAGTTTTACAGGGACCACTGAAGCTTTCTTT. Translation gives CASSFTGTTEAFF.

This clonotype appeared a few times. The V call is TRBV11-2, the J call TRBJ1-4; a weak D match, TRBD1 (5 bases). V shed 8 bases and J shed 8 bases, with 18 bases lying between them. Per the germline V gene, CDR1 is SGHAT and CDR2 is FQNNGV. This CDR3 has 14 residues. The DNA for the CDR3 is TGTGCCAGCCTAGAGAGGGGAGAACGAGAAAAACTGTTTTTT. As protein: CASLERGEREKLFF.

This clonotype has ten or more counts. The chain carries TRBV28 and TRBJ2-7; D gene ambiguous. The germline V and J ends were trimmed by 6 bases and 6 bases, with 9 bases remaining between them. This CDR3 comprises 11 residues. Germline assignment: CDR1 MDHEN and CDR2 SYDVKM. In DNA, the CDR3 is TGTGCCAGCAGCCTCACCCGCGAGCAGTACTTC. This encodes CASSLTREQYF.